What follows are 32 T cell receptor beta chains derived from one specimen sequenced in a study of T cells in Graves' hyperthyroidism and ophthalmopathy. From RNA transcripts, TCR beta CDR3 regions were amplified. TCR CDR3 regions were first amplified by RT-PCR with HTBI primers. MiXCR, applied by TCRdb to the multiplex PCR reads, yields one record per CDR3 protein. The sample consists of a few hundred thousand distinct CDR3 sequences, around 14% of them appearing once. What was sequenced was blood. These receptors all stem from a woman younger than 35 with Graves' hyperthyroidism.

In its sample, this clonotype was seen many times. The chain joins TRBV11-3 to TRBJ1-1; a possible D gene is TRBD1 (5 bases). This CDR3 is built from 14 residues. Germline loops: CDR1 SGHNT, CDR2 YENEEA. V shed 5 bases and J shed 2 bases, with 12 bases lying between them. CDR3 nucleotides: TGTGCCAGCAGCCCACAGGATCTAAACACTGAAGCTTTCTTT. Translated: CASSPQDLNTEAFF.

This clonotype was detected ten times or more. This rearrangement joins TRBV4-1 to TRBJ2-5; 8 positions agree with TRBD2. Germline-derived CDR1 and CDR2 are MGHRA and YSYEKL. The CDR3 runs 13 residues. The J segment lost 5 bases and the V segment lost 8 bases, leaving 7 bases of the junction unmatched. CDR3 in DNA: TGCGCCAGCTCAGCGGGAGTCCGGGAGACCCAGTACTTC. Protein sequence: CASSAGVRETQYF.

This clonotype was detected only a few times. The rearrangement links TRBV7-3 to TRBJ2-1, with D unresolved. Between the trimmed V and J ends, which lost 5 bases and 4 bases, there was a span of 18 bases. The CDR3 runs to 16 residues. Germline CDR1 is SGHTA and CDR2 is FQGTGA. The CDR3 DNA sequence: TGTGCCAGCAGCCCCCCTAAGTCGGGCGCGTACAATGAGCAGTTCTTC. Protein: CASSPPKSGAYNEQFF.

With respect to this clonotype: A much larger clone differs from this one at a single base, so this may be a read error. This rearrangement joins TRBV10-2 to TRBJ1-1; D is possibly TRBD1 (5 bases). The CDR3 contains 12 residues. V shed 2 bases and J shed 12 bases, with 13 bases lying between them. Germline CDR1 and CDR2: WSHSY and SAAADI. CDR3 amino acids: CASSEAGMNPFF. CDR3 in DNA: TGCGCCAGCAGTGAGGCAGGGATGAACCCTTTCTTT.

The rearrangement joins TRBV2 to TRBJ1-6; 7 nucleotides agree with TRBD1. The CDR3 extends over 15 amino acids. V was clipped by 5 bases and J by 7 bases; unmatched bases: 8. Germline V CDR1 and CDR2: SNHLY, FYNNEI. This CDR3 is CASSSRDRVNSPLHF. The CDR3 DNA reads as TGTGCCAGCAGTTCGCGGGACAGAGTAAATTCACCCCTCCACTTT.

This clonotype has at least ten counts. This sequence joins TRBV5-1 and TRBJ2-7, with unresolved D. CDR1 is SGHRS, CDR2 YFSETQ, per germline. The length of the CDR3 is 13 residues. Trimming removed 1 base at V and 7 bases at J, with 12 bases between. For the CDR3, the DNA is TGCGCCAGCAGCTTGCGTATGACTCGGGAGCAGTACTTC. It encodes CASSLRMTREQYF.

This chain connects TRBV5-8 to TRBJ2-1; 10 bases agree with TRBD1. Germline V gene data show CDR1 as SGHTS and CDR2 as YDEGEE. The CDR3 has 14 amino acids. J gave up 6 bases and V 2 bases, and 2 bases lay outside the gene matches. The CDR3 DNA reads TGTGCCAGCAGCTTTGGGGACAGGGGCAATGAGCAGTTCTTC. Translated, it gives CASSFGDRGNEQFF. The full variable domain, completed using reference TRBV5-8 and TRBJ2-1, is EAGVTQSPTHLIKTRGQQATLRCSPISGHTSVYWYQQALGLGLQFLLWYDEGEERNRGNFPPRFSGRQFPNYSSELNVNALELEDSALYLCASSFGDRGNEQFFGPGTRLTVL.

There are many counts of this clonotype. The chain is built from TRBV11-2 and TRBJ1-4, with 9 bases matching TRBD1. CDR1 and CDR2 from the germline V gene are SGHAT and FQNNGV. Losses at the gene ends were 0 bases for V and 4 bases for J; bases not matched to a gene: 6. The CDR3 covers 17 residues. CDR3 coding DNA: TGTGCCAGCAGCTTAGATCTTGTGGGACAGGGTAATGAAAAACTGTTTTTT. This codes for CASSLDLVGQGNEKLFF.

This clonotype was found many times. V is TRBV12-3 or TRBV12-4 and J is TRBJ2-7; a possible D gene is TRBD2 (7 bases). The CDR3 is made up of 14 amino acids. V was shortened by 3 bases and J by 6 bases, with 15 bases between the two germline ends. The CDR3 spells CASSLGGQRVEQYF. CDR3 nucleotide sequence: TGTGCCAGCAGTTTGGGGGGGCAGAGGGTCGAGCAGTACTTC.

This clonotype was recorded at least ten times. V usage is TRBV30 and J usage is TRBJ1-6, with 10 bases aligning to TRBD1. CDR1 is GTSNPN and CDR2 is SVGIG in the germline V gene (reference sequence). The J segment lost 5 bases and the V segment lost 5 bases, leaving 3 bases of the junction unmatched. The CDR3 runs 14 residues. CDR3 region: CAWDGTGDNSPLHF. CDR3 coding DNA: TGTGCCTGGGATGGGACAGGGGATAATTCACCCCTCCACTTT.

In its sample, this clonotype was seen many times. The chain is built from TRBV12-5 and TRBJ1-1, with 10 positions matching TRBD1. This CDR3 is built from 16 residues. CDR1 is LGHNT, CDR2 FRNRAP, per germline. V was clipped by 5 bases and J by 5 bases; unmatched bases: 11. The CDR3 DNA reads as TGTGCTAGTGGTCCTGGGACAGGGGTTGTCGGTACTGAAGCTTTCTTT. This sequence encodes CASGPGTGVVGTEAFF.

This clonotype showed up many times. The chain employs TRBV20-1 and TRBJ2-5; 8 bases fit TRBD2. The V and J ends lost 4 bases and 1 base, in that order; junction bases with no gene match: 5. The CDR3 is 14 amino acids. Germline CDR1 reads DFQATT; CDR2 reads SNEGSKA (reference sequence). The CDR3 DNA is TGCAGTGCTACTGGGGGACTAGTCCAAGAGACCCAGTACTTC. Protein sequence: CSATGGLVQETQYF.

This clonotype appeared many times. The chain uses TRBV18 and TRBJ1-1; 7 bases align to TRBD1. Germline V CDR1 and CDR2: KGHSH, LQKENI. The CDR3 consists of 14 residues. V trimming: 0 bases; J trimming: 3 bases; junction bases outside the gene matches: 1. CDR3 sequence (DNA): TGTGCCAGCTCACCACCGGGACAGTACACTGAAGCTTTCTTT. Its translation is CASSPPGQYTEAFF.

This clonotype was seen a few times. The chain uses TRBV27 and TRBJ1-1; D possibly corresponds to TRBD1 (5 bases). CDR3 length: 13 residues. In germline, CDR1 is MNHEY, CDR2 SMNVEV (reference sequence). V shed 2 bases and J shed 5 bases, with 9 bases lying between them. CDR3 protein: CASSLTRGTEAFF. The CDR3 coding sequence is TGTGCCAGCAGTTTAACTCGGGGGACTGAAGCTTTCTTT.

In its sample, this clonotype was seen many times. CDR3 in amino acids: CASSPDRGYEQYV. In nucleotides, the CDR3 is TGTGCCAGCAGCCCGGACAGGGGTTACGAGCAGTACGTC. V and J are TRBV12-3 or TRBV12-4 and TRBJ2-7; 9 nucleotides line up with TRBD1. J gave up 4 bases and V 6 bases, and 4 bases lay outside the gene matches. The length of the CDR3 is 13 residues.

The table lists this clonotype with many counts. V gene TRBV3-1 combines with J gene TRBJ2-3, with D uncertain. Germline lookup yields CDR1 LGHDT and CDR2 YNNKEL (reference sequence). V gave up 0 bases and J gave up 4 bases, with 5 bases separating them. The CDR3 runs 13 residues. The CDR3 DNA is TGTGCCAGCAGCCAAGATCCCCCAGATACGCAGTATTTT. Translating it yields CASSQDPPDTQYF.

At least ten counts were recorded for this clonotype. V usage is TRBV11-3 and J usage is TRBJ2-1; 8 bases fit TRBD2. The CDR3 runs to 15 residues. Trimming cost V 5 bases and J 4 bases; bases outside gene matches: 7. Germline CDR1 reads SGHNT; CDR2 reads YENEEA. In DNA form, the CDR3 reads TGTGCCAGCAGCCCGACTAGCGCAATATACAATGAGCAGTTCTTC. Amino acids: CASSPTSAIYNEQFF.

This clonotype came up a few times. The CDR3 region is CASGNNEKLFF. The CDR3, as DNA: TGCGCCAGCGGAAATAATGAAAAACTGTTTTTT. The chain has TRBV5-1 and TRBJ1-4; D unresolved. The CDR3 totals 11 residues. Per germline, CDR1 SGHRS and CDR2 YFSETQ. The V and J ends lost 7 bases and 4 bases respectively, with 5 bases between them.

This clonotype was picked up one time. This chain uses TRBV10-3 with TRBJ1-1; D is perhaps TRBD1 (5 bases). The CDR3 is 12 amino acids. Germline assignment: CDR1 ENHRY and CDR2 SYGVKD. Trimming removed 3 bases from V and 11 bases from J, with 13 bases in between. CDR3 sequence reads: CAISEGLGEAFF. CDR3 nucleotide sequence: TGTGCCATCAGTGAAGGTCTGGGGGAGGCTTTCTTT.

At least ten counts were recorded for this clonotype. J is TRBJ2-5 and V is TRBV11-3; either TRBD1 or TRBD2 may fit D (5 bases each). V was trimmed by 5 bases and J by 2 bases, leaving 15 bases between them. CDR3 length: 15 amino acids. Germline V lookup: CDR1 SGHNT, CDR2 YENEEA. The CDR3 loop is CASSTRAGAQETQYF. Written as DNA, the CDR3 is TGTGCCAGCAGCACACGCGCCGGGGCTCAAGAGACCCAGTACTTC.

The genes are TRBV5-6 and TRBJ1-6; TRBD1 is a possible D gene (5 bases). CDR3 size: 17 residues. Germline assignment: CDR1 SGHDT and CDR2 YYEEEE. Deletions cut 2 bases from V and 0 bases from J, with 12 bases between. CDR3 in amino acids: CASSFHGAVSYNSPLHF. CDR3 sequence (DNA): TGTGCCAGCAGCTTTCACGGGGCCGTCTCCTATAATTCACCCCTCCACTTT.

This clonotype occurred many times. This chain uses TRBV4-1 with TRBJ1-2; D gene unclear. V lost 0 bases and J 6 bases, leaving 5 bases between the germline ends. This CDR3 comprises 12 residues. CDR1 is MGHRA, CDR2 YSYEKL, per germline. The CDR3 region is CASSQDRHGYTF. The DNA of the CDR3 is TGCGCCAGCAGCCAAGATCGTCATGGCTACACCTTC.

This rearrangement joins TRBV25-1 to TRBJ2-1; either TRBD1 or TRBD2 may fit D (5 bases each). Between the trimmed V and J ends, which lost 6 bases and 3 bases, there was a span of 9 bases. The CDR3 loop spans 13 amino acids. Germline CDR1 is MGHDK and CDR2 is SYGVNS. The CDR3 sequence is CASRRGGYNEQFF. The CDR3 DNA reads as TGTGCCAGCAGACGTGGGGGCTACAATGAGCAGTTCTTC.

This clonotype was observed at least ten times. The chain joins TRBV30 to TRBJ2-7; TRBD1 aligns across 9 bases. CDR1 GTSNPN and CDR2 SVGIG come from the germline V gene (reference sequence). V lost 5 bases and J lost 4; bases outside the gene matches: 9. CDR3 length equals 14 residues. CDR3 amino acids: CAWQTGTGRYEQYF. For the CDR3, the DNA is TGTGCCTGGCAAACCGGGACAGGGAGATACGAGCAGTACTTC.

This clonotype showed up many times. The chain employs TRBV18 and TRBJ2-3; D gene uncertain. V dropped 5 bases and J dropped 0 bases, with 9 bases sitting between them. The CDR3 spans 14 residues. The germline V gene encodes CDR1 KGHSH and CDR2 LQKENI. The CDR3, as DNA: TGTGCCAGCTCAATCGGGCTCAGCACAGATACGCAGTATTTT. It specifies CASSIGLSTDTQYF. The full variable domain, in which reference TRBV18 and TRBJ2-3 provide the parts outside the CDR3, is NAGVMQNPRHLVRRRGQEARLRCSPMKGHSHVYWYRQLPEEGLKFMVYLQKENIIDESGMPKERFSAEFPKEGPSILRIQQVVRGDSAAYFCASSIGLSTDTQYFGPGTRLTVL.

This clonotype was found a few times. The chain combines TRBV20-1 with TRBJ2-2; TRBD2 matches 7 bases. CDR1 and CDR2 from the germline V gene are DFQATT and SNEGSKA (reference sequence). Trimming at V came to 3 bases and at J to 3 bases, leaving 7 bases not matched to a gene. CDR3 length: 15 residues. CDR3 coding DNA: TGCAGTGCTAGTTTAGTGGGAGGGGACACCGGGGAGCTGTTTTTT. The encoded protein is CSASLVGGDTGELFF.

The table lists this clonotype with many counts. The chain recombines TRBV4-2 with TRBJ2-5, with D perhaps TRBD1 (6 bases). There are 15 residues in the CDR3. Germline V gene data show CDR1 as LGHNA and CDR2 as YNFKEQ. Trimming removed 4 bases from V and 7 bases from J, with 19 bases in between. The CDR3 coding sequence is TGTGCCAGCAGCCTTGGGGACACCTCCATGGTGACCCAGTACTTC. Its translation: CASSLGDTSMVTQYF.

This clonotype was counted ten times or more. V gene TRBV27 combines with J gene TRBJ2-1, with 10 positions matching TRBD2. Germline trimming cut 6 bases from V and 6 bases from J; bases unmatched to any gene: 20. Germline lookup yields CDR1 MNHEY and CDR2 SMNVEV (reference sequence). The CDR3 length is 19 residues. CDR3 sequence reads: CASRPRLGLAGDGSNEQFF. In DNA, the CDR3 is TGTGCCAGCAGACCGCGGCTGGGCCTAGCGGGAGATGGAAGCAATGAGCAGTTCTTC.

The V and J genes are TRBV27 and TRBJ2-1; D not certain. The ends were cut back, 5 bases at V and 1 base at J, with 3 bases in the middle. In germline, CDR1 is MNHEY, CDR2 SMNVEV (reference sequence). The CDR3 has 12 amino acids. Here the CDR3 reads CASSHSYNEQFF. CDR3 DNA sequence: TGTGCCAGCAGTCATTCCTACAATGAGCAGTTCTTC.

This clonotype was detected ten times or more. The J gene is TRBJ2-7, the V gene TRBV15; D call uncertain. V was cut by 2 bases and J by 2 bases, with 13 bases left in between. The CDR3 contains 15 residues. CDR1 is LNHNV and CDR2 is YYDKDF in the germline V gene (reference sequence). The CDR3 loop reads CATSRTGLKPYEQYV. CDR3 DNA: TGTGCCACCAGCAGAACCGGCCTCAAGCCCTACGAGCAGTACGTC.

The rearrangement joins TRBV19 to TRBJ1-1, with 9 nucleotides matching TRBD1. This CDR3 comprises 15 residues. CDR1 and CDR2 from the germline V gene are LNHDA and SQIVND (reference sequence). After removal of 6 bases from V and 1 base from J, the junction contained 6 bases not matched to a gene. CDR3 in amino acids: CASSRTGGWNTEAFF. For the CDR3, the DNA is TGTGCCAGTAGCCGCACAGGGGGCTGGAACACTGAAGCTTTCTTT. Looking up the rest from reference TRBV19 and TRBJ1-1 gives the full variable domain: DGGITQSPKYLFRKEGQNVTLSCEQNLNHDAMYWYRQDPGQGLRLIYYSQIVNDFQKGDIAEGYSVSREKKESFPLTVTSAQKNPTAFYLCASSRTGGWNTEAFFGQGTRLTVV.

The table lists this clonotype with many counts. The CDR3: CASSLGWGEQYV. Written as DNA, the CDR3 is TGTGCCAGCAGTTTGGGGTGGGGCGAGCAGTACGTC. This chain joins TRBV12-3 or TRBV12-4 and TRBJ2-7; D gene uncertain. The CDR3 length is 12 residues. Trimming shortened V by 3 bases and J by 6 bases, and 9 bases separated the two germline ends.